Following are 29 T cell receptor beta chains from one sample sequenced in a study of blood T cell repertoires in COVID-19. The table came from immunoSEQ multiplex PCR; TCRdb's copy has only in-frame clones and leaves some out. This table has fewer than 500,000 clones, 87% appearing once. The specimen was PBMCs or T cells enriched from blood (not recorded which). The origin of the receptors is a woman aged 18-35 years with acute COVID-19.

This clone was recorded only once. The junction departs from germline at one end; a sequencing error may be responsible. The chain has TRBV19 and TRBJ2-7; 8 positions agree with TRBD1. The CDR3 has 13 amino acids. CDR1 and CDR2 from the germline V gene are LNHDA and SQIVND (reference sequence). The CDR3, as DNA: TGTGCCAGCAGTACGACAGGGGCCTACGAGCAGTACTTC. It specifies CASSTTGAYEQYF.

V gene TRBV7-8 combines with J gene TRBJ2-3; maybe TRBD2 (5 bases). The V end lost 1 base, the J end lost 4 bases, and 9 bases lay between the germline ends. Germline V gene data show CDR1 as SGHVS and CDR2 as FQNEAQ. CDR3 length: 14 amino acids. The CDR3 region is CASSLELVADTQYF. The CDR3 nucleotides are TGTGCCAGCAGCTTAGAACTAGTCGCAGATACGCAGTATTTT.

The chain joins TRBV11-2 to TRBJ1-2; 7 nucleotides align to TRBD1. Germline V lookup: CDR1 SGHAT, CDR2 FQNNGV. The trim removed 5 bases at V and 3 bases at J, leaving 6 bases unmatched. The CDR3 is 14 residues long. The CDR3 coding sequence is TGTGCCAGCAGCCAACTCCAGGGGGACTATGGCTACACCTTC. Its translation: CASSQLQGDYGYTF. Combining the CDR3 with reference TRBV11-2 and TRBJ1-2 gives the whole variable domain EAGVAQSPRYKIIEKRQSVAFWCNPISGHATLYWYQQILGQGPKLLIQFQNNGVVDDSQLPKDRFSAERLKGVDSTLKIQPAKLEDSAVYLCASSQLQGDYGYTFGSGTRLTVV.

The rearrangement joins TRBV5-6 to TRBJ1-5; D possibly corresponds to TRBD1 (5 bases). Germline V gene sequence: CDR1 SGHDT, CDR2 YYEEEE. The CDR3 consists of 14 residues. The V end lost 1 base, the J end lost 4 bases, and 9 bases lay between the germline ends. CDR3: CASSLRGINQPQHF. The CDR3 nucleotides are TGTGCCAGCAGCTTGCGGGGGATTAATCAGCCCCAGCATTTT.

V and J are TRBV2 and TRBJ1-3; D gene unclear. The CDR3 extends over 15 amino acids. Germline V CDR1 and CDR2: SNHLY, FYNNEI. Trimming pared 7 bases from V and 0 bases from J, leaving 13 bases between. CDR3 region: CASIFESYSGNTIYF. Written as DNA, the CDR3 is TGTGCCAGCATATTTGAATCCTACTCTGGAAACACCATATATTTT.

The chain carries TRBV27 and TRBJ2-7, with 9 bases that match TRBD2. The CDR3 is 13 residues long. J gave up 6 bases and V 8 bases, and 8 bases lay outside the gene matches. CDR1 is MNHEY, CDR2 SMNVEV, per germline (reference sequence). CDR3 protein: CASAWREGLEQYF. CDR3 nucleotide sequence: TGTGCCAGCGCGTGGCGGGAGGGCCTCGAGCAGTACTTC.

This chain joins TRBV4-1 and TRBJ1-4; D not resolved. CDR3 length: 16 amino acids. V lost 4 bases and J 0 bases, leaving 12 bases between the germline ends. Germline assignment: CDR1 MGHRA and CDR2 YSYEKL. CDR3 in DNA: TGCGCCAGCAGCCGAATCCCCTATCCAACTAATGAAAAACTGTTTTTT. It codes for CASSRIPYPTNEKLFF.

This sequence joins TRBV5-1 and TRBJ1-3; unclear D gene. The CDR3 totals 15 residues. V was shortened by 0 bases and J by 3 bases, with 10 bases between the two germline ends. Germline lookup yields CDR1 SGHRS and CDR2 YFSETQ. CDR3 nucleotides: TGCGCCAGCAGCTTGGGGAGCCCGTATGGAAACACCATATATTTT. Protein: CASSLGSPYGNTIYF.

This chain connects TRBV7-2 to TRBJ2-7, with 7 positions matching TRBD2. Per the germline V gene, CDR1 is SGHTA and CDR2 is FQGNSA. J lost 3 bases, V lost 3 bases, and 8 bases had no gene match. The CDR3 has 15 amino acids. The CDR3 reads CASSFPTSSNYEQYF. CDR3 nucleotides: TGTGCCAGCAGCTTTCCGACTAGCAGTAACTACGAGCAGTACTTC.

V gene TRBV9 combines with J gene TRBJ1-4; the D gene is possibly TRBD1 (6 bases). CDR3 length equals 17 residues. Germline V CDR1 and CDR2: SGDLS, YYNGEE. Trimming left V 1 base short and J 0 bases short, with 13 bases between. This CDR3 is CASSVRGTPATNEKLFF. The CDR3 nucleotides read TGTGCCAGCAGCGTACGAGGGACACCAGCAACTAATGAAAAACTGTTTTTT.

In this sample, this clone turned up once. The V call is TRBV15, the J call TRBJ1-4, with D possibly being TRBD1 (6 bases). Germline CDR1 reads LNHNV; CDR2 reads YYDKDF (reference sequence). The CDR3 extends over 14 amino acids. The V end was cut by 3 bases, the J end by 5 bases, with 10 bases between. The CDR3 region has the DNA TGTGCCACCAGCAGGGACAGATCCAATGAAAAACTGTTTTTT. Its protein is CATSRDRSNEKLFF. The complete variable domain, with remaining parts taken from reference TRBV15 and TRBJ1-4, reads DAMVIQNPRYQVTQFGKPVTLSCSQTLNHNVMYWYQQKSSQAPKLLFHYYDKDFNNEADTPDNFQSRRPNTSFCFLDIRSPGLGDTAMYLCATSRDRSNEKLFFGSGTQLSVL.

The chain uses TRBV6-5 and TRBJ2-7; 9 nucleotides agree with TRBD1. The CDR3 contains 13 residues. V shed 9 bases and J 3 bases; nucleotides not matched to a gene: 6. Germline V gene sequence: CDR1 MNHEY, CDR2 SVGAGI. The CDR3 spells CASNRDRVYEQYF. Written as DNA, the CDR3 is TGTGCCAGTAACCGGGACAGGGTCTACGAGCAGTACTTC.

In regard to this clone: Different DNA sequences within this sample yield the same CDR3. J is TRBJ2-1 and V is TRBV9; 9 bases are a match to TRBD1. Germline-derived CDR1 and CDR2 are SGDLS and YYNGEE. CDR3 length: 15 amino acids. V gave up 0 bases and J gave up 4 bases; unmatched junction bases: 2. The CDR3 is CASSVGDRAYNEQFF. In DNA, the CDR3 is TGTGCCAGCAGCGTAGGGGACAGGGCTTACAATGAGCAGTTCTTC.

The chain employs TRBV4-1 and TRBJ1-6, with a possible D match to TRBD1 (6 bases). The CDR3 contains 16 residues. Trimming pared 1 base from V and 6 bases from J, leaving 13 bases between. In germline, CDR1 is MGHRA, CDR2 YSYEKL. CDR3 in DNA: TGCGCCAGCAGCCAAGGAAGATTAGGGGGTAATTCACCCCTCCACTTT. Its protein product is CASSQGRLGGNSPLHF.

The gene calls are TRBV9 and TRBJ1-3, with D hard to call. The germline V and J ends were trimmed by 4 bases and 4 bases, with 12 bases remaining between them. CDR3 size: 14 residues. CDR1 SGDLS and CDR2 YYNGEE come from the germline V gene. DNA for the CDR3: TGTGCCAGCAGCCCCAGACAAGAAGGAAACACCATATATTTT. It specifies CASSPRQEGNTIYF.

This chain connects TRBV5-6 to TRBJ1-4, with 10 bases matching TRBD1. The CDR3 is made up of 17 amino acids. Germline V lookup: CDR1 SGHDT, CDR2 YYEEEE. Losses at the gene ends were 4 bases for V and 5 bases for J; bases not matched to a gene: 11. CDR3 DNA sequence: TGTGCCAGCAGCCCGGGAGGCCAGGGACAGGGGAATGAAAAACTGTTTTTT. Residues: CASSPGGQGQGNEKLFF.

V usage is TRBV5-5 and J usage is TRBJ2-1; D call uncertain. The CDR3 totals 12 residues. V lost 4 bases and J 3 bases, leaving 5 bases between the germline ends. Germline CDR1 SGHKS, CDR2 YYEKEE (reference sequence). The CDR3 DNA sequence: TGTGCCAGCAGCGGAGACTACAATGAGCAGTTCTTC. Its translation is CASSGDYNEQFF.

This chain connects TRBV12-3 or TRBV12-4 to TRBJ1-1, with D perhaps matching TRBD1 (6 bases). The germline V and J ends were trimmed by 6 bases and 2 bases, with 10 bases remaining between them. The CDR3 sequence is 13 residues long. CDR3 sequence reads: CASSRTANTEAFF. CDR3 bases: TGTGCCAGCAGCAGGACAGCCAACACTGAAGCTTTCTTT.

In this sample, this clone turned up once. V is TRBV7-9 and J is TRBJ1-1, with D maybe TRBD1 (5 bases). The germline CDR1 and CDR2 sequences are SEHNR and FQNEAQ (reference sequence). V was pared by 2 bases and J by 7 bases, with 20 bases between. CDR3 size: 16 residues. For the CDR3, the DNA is TGTGCCAGCAGCTTACTGGGGGGTCAGCTACGCGATGAAGCTTTCTTT. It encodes CASSLLGGQLRDEAFF.

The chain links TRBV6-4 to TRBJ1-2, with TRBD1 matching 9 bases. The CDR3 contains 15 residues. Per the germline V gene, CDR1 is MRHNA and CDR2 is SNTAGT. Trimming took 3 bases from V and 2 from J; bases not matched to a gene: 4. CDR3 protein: CASSEDRGVNYGYTF. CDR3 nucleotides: TGTGCCAGCAGTGAAGACAGGGGGGTAAACTATGGCTACACCTTC.

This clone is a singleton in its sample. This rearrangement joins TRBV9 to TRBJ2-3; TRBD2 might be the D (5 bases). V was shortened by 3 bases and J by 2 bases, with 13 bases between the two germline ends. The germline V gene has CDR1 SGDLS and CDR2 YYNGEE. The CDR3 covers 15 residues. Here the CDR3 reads CASSASSRHTDTQYF. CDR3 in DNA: TGTGCCAGCAGCGCTTCTAGCCGGCACACAGATACGCAGTATTTT.

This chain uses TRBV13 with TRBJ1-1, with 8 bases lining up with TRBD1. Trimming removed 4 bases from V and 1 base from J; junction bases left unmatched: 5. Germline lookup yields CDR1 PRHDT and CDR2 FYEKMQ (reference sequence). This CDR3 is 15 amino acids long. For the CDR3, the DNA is TGTGCCAGCAGCTCAAGAACAGGGGGGAACACTGAAGCTTTCTTT. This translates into CASSSRTGGNTEAFF.

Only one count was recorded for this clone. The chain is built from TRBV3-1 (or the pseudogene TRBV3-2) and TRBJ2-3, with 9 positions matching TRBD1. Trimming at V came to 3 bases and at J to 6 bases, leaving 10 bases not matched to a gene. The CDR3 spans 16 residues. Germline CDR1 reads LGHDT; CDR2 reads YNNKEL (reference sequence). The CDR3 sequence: CASSHHRDRDRDTQYF. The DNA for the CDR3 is TGTGCCAGCAGCCATCACCGGGACAGGGACCGGGATACGCAGTATTTT.

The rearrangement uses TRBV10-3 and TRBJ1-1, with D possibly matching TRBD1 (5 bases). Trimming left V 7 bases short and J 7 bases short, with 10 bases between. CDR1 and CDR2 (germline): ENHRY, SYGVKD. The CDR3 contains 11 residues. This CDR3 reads CAIKGGDEAFF. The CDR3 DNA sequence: TGTGCCATCAAAGGAGGGGATGAAGCTTTCTTT.

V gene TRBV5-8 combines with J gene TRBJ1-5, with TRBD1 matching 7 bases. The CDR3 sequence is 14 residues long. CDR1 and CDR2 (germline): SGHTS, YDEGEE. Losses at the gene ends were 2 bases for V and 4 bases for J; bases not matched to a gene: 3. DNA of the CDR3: TGTGCCAGCAGCTTAAGACAGGGAAATCAGCCCCAGCATTTT. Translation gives CASSLRQGNQPQHF. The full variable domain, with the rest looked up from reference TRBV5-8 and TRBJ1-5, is EAGVTQSPTHLIKTRGQQATLRCSPISGHTSVYWYQQALGLGLQFLLWYDEGEERNRGNFPPRFSGRQFPNYSSELNVNALELEDSALYLCASSLRQGNQPQHFGDGTRLSIL.

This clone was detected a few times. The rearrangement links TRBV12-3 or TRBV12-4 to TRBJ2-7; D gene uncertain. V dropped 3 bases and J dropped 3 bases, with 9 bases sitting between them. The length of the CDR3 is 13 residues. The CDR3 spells CASSFAVSYEQYF. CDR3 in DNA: TGTGCCAGCAGTTTTGCGGTCAGCTACGAGCAGTACTTC.

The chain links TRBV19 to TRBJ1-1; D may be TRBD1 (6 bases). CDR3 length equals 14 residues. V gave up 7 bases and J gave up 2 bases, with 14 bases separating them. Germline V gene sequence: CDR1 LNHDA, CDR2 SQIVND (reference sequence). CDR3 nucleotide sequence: TGTGCCAGTAACCCCGGGACAACAAACACTGAAGCTTTCTTT. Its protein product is CASNPGTTNTEAFF. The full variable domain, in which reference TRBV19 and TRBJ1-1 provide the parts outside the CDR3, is DGGITQSPKYLFRKEGQNVTLSCEQNLNHDAMYWYRQDPGQGLRLIYYSQIVNDFQKGDIAEGYSVSREKKESFPLTVTSAQKNPTAFYLCASNPGTTNTEAFFGQGTRLTVV.

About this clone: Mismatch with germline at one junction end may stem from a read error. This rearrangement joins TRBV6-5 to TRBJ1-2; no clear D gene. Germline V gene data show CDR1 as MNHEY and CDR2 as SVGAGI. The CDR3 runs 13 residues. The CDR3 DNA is TGTGCCAGCAGTGACTCCCTACAGACTGGCTACACCTTC. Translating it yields CASSDSLQTGYTF.

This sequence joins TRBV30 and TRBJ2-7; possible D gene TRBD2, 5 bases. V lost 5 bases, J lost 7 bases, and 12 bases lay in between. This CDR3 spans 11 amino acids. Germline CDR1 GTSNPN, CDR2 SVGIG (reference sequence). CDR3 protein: CAWEGSGEQYF. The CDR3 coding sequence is TGTGCCTGGGAGGGTTCGGGGGAGCAGTACTTC. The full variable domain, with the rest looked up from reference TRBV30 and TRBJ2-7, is SQTIHQWPATLVQPVGSPLSLECTVEGTSNPNLYWYRQAAGRGLQLLFYSVGIGQISSEVPQNLSASRPQDRQFILSSKKLLLSDSGFYLCAWEGSGEQYFGPGTRLTVT.